This entry lists 8 T cell receptor beta chains sequenced from one sample in a study of a mutant IDH1 vaccine in newly diagnosed glioma. Their antigens remain unidentified. Profiling relied on immunoSEQ multiplex PCR, and the TCRdb table lists in-frame clones only, not all of them. The repertoire holds about 82,000 clones, with roughly 85% as singletons. Time point defined: week 23, last vaccination. All doses held 300 ug of mutant IDH1 20-mer peptide, with topical imiquimod. The specimen comprised PBMCs, sampled from a glioma patient whose treatment included an IDH1 peptide vaccine. These receptors came from a young man with glioma. Some clones in this sample may be carry-over from other donors' samples.

The V gene is TRBV10-2, the J gene TRBJ2-3, with 8 bases identical to TRBD2. Germline V gives CDR1 WSHSY, CDR2 SAAADI. V was pared by 3 bases and J by 3 bases, with 5 bases of the junction left unmatched. The CDR3 loop spans 15 amino acids. The CDR3 region is CASSEGGRSTDTQYF. The CDR3 bases are TGCGCCAGCAGTGAAGGCGGGAGGAGTACAGATACGCAGTATTTT.

This clone was counted once. V gene TRBV5-4 combines with J gene TRBJ2-5; D tentatively reads TRBD1 or TRBD2 (6 bases each). This CDR3 has 15 residues. The ends were cut back, 3 bases at V and 1 base at J, with 13 bases in the middle. The germline gives CDR1 SGHNT, CDR2 YYREEE (reference sequence). The CDR3 spells CASSSGGRSQETQYF. For the CDR3, the DNA is TGTGCCAGCAGCTCCGGGGGCAGATCCCAAGAGACCCAGTACTTC.

The V call is TRBV27, the J call TRBJ2-7, with no clear D. V lost 5 bases and J 4 bases, leaving 12 bases between the germline ends. Germline CDR1 is MNHEY and CDR2 is SMNVEV (reference sequence). CDR3 length: 13 amino acids. CDR3 sequence: CASSPSPIYEQYF. In nucleotides, the CDR3 is TGTGCCAGCAGTCCATCCCCCATATACGAGCAGTACTTC.

This clone has a handful of counts. The CDR3 region has the DNA TGTGCCAGCAGCTTGGTAGTAAACCTGGGGCCTTACAATGAGCAGTTCTTC. Protein: CASSLVVNLGPYNEQFF. The V gene is TRBV7-9, the J gene TRBJ2-1, with a tentative D call TRBD1 (5 bases). Germline V lookup: CDR1 SEHNR, CDR2 FQNEAQ (reference sequence). This CDR3 is 17 amino acids long. Trimming took 3 bases from V and 4 from J, leaving 19 bases between them.

The rearrangement links TRBV6-6 to TRBJ2-7; D ambiguous. CDR3 length: 12 amino acids. The V gene's germline CDR1 is MNHNY and CDR2 SVGAGI (reference sequence). V was clipped by 2 bases and J by 3 bases, with 5 bases between them. The CDR3 sequence is CASSYRLYEQYF. Written as DNA, the CDR3 is TGTGCCAGCAGTTACCGGCTCTACGAGCAGTACTTC.

The chain couples TRBV18 to TRBJ2-7; TRBD1 agrees at 11 bases. This CDR3 comprises 15 residues. Trimming took 3 bases from V and 2 from J; bases not matched to a gene: 3. CDR1 is KGHSH, CDR2 LQKENI, per germline. This chain's CDR3 is CASSPPGQGAYEQYF. CDR3 bases: TGTGCCAGCTCACCTCCGGGACAGGGGGCCTACGAGCAGTACTTC.

The chain combines TRBV27 with TRBJ2-5; D is unclear. Germline V CDR1 and CDR2: MNHEY, SMNVEV (reference sequence). This CDR3 spans 13 amino acids. V lost 3 bases, J lost 2 bases, and 7 bases lay in between. Here the CDR3 reads CASSFYGQETQYF. CDR3 DNA: TGTGCCAGCAGTTTTTACGGACAAGAGACCCAGTACTTC.

The J gene is TRBJ2-3, the V gene TRBV7-9, with TRBD2 matching over 8 bases. The V and J ends lost 3 bases and 6 bases, in that order; junction bases with no gene match: 5. The CDR3 loop spans 14 amino acids. Germline V gene sequence: CDR1 SEHNR, CDR2 FQNEAQ (reference sequence). The CDR3 here is CASSFAREVDTQYF. CDR3 nucleotides: TGTGCCAGCAGCTTCGCGCGGGAGGTGGATACGCAGTATTTT.